The rows below give T cell receptor beta chains drawn from one sample of a study of cytomegalovirus exposure and HLA in healthy donors. The assay was immunoSEQ multiplex PCR, and TCRdb's table has in-frame clones only and misses some. The table shows around 65,000 clones, with about 63% occurring only once. Sample: PBMCs. These receptors were taken from a man aged 40-49 years in good health and CMV-seropositive. CDR3s include the opening cysteine and the closing phenylalanine or tryptophan.

j_call,v_call,cdr3_aa
TRBJ2-1,TRBV6-9,CASSRRRRGPNTYNEQFF
TRBJ2-2,TRBV29-1,CSATTGGYTGELFF
TRBJ1-4,TRBV5-6,CASSSVPGQVMIDEKLFF
TRBJ2-7,TRBV4-1,CASSQWFETSSEQYF
TRBJ2-4,TRBV19,CASSAGTRAYKNIQYF
TRBJ1-1,TRBV27,CASSFGTGGVKEAFF
TRBJ2-7,TRBV9,CASSVADLGNYEQYF
TRBJ2-2,TRBV10-2,CASIGTSGTGELFF
TRBJ2-5,TRBV30,CAWSVRQGQETQYF
TRBJ1-5,TRBV10-3,CAISDQLTARMSQPQHF
TRBJ2-3,TRBV4-1,CASSQERTGLAPTDTQYF
TRBJ2-3,TRBV7-3,CASSSGGITDTQYF
TRBJ1-1,TRBV7-6,CASSAGTERYPEAFF
TRBJ2-1,TRBV11-3,CASSARSGLNEQFF
TRBJ1-1,TRBV5-4,CASSRVRQGDQAFF
TRBJ2-1,TRBV9,CASSVGTVTGNEQFF
TRBJ1-5,TRBV5-5,CASSLGPGQPQHF
TRBJ2-2,TRBV5-5,CASSPRTVTSRGELFF
TRBJ2-5,TRBV29-1,CSAEQGSGRETQYF